This T cell receptor beta chain derives from a study of cytomegalovirus exposure and HLA in healthy donors. This CDR3 spans 14 amino acids. The V gene's germline CDR1 is MNHNS and CDR2 SASEGT. J gave up 2 bases and V 10 bases, and 10 bases lay outside the gene matches. A multiplex PCR was run with 60 Vbeta primers and 13 Jbeta primers. Measured with immunoSEQ multiplex PCR; TCRdb has only the in-frame clones, and not every one. The data show 95,000 to 150,000 clones, about 80% seen once. Study-wide points: CMV serostatus stood as the only immune exposure information on hand. In a later analysis, HLA-associated beta chains showed higher expansion and lower generation probabilities than comparable chains. When the data were analyzed later, several of the most significant clusters appeared to be linked to common viral pathogens. Earlier analysis looked at TCR beta V segments, and most were productive about 90% or about 30% of the time.

Details on this clone: Antigen specificity is unknown.

This chain joins TRBV6-1 and TRBJ2-7, with 8 bases that match TRBD1. The sequence came from a woman aged 45 to 65 in good health and CMV-seronegative. Specimen: PBMCs. This chain's CDR3 is CATTQGTGTYEQYF. CDR3 in DNA: TGTGCCACGACCCAAGGGACAGGAACCTACGAGCAGTACTTC.